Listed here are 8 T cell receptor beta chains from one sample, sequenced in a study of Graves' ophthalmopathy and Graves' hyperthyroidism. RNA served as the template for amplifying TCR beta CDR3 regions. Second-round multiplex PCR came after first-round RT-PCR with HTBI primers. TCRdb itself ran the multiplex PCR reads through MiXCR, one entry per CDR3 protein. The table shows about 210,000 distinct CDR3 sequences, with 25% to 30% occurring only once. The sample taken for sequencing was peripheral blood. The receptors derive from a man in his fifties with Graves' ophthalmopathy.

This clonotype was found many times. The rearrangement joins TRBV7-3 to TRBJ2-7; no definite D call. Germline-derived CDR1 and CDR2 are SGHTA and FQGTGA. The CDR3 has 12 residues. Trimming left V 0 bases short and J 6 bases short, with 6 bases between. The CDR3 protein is CASSLTGSEQYF. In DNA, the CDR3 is TGTGCCAGCAGCTTAACGGGTTCCGAGCAGTACTTC.

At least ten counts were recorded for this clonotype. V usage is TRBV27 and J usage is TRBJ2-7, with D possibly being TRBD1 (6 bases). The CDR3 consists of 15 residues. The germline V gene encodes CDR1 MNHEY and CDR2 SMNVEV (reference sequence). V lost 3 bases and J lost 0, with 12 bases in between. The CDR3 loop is CASSFRGTLSYEQYF. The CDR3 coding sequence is TGTGCCAGCAGTTTTCGAGGGACACTCTCCTACGAGCAGTACTTC.

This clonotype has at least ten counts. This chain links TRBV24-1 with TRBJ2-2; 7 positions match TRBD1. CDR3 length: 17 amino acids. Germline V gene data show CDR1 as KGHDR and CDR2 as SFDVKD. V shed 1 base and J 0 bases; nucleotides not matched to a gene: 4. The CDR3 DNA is TGTGCCACCAGTGATTTCAAAAGGGGGCCGAACACCGGGGAGCTGTTTTTT. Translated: CATSDFKRGPNTGELFF.

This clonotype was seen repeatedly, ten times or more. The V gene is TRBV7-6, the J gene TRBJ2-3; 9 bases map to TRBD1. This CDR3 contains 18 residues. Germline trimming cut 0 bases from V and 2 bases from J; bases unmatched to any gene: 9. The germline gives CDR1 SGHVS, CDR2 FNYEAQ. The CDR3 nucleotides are TGTGCCAGCAGCTTAGCCCCCGGGACAGGGACGTCCACAGATACGCAGTATTTT. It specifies CASSLAPGTGTSTDTQYF.

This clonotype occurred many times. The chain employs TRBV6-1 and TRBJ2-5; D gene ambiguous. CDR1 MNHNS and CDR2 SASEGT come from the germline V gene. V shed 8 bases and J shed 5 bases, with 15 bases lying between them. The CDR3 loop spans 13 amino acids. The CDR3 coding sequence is TGTGCCAGCCCCCTTAACTTGGGGGAGACCCAGTACTTC. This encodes CASPLNLGETQYF.

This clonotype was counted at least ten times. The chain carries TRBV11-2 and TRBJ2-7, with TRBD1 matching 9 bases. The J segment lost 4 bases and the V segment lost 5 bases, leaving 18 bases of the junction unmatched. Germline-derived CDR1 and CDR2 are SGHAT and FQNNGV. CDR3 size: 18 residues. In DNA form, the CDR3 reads TGTGCCAGCAGCGCCCCTTTCTCCGGGACAGGGAGCATATACGAGCAGTACTTC. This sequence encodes CASSAPFSGTGSIYEQYF.

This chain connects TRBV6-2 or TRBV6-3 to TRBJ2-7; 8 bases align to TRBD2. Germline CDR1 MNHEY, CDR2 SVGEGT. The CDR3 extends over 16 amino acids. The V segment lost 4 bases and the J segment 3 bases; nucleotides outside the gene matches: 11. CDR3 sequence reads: CASSSARVAGSYEQYF. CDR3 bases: TGTGCCAGCAGTTCCGCACGCGTAGCGGGGAGCTACGAGCAGTACTTC.

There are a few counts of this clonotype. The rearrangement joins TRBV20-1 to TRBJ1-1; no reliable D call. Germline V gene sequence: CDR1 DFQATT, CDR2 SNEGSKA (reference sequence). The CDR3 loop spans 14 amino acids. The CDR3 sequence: CSASPLGMNTEAFF. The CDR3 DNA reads TGCAGCGCCTCCCCTTTGGGGATGAACACTGAAGCTTTCTTT.